The rows below give T cell receptor beta chains drawn from one sample of a study of cytomegalovirus exposure and HLA in healthy donors. Profiling relied on immunoSEQ multiplex PCR, and the TCRdb table lists in-frame clones only, not all of them. Among around 150,000 clones listed, 65% to 85% were seen once. Sequenced sample: PBMCs. The receptors here all came from a woman in her forties or fifties in good health and CMV-seropositive. Both conserved end residues are part of each CDR3. The D gene is left open where the match is weak. A row's size may be missing; if present it is once, few, many or a size class.

v_call: TRBV11-2; d_call: TRBD2; clone_size: NA; j_call: TRBJ2-1; cdr3_nt: TGTGCCAGCAGCTTAGGAGCGGGGGGCCGAATGTACAATGAGCAGTTCTTC; cdr3_aa: CASSLGAGGRMYNEQFF
v_call: TRBV4-1; d_call: NA; clone_size: NA; j_call: TRBJ2-7; cdr3_nt: TGCGCCAGCAGCCAAAGTACCGAGGTCCACGAGCAGTACTTC; cdr3_aa: CASSQSTEVHEQYF
v_call: TRBV2; d_call: NA; clone_size: NA; j_call: TRBJ1-1; cdr3_nt: TGCGCCTCGGGGGGTATCGGCACTGAAGCTTTCTTT; cdr3_aa: CASGGIGTEAFF
v_call: TRBV27; d_call: NA; clone_size: NA; j_call: TRBJ1-1; cdr3_nt: TGTGCCAGCAGTCTCGACAGGTTCAACACTGAAGCTTTCTTT; cdr3_aa: CASSLDRFNTEAFF
v_call: TRBV5-1; d_call: NA; clone_size: NA; j_call: TRBJ2-7; cdr3_nt: TGCGCCAGCAGCTTGGGAGGGAGCTCCTACGAGCAGTACTTC; cdr3_aa: CASSLGGSSYEQYF
v_call: TRBV4-2; d_call: NA; clone_size: once; j_call: TRBJ1-6; cdr3_nt: TGTGCCAGCAGCCAACTCTCGGCTCGGAACAGTCCAAATTCACCCCTCCACTTT; cdr3_aa: CASSQLSARNSPNSPLHF
v_call: TRBV7-9; d_call: NA; clone_size: NA; j_call: TRBJ2-5; cdr3_nt: TGTGCCAGCAGCCCGGGACACATACTCCAAGAGACCCAGTACTTC; cdr3_aa: CASSPGHILQETQYF
v_call: TRBV6-5; d_call: TRBD1; clone_size: NA; j_call: TRBJ1-1; cdr3_nt: TGTGCCAGCAGTTCACAGACAGGGAGTGTCGAAGCTTTCTTT; cdr3_aa: CASSSQTGSVEAFF
v_call: TRBV27; d_call: TRBD1; clone_size: NA; j_call: TRBJ2-1; cdr3_nt: TGTGCCAGCAGGAGGTCACAGGGGGTTTACAATGAGCAGTTCTTC; cdr3_aa: CASRRSQGVYNEQFF
v_call: TRBV30; d_call: TRBD1; clone_size: NA; j_call: TRBJ1-2; cdr3_nt: TGTGCCTGCTCGAGGGACAGCTATGGCTACACCTTC; cdr3_aa: CACSRDSYGYTF
v_call: TRBV7-2; d_call: NA; clone_size: NA; j_call: TRBJ2-3; cdr3_nt: TGTGCCAAGCGGAGCGGTAGCACAGATACGCAGTATTTT; cdr3_aa: CAKRSGSTDTQYF
v_call: TRBV7-2; d_call: TRBD2; clone_size: NA; j_call: TRBJ2-1; cdr3_nt: TGTGCCAGCAGCTCGGGGGGGCGGGGTGTAGATGAGCAGTTCTTC; cdr3_aa: CASSSGGRGVDEQFF
v_call: TRBV11-2; d_call: NA; clone_size: NA; j_call: TRBJ1-1; cdr3_nt: TGTGCCAGCAGCTTAGGAGGGGGAGATATGGCTTTCTTT; cdr3_aa: CASSLGGGDMAFF
v_call: TRBV5-6; d_call: NA; clone_size: NA; j_call: TRBJ1-2; cdr3_nt: TGTGCCAGCAGCTTGGAATTCACGGACGGGACTAACTATGGCTACACCTTC; cdr3_aa: CASSLEFTDGTNYGYTF
v_call: TRBV6-5; d_call: NA; clone_size: NA; j_call: TRBJ1-2; cdr3_nt: TGTGCCAGCAGTAAAACAGGGATCGGTTATGGCTACACCTTC; cdr3_aa: CASSKTGIGYGYTF
v_call: TRBV10-3; d_call: NA; clone_size: NA; j_call: TRBJ2-7; cdr3_nt: TGTGCCATCAGTGAGTCCGGCTCCTACGAGCAGTACTTC; cdr3_aa: CAISESGSYEQYF
v_call: TRBV6-6; d_call: NA; clone_size: few; j_call: TRBJ1-1; cdr3_nt: TGTGCCACCCACCAGGGTAATCTGAACACTGAAGCTTTCTTT; cdr3_aa: CATHQGNLNTEAFF
v_call: TRBV5-1; d_call: NA; clone_size: NA; j_call: TRBJ2-1; cdr3_nt: TGCGCCAGCAGCCCCTCAGCGCAGGGTGGCTACAATGAGCAGTTCTTC; cdr3_aa: CASSPSAQGGYNEQFF
v_call: TRBV7-9; d_call: NA; clone_size: once; j_call: TRBJ2-5; cdr3_nt: TGTGCCAGCAGCTTAGCCAGGGGAACGGAGACCCAGTACTTC; cdr3_aa: CASSLARGTETQYF
v_call: TRBV7-3; d_call: TRBD1; clone_size: NA; j_call: TRBJ2-5; cdr3_nt: TGTGCCAGCAGCAGACAGGGGGCGGAGACCCAGTACTTC; cdr3_aa: CASSRQGAETQYF
v_call: TRBV2; d_call: NA; clone_size: NA; j_call: TRBJ2-7; cdr3_nt: TGTGCCAGCACCCCGTACTCCGATTACTACGAGCAGTACTTC; cdr3_aa: CASTPYSDYYEQYF
v_call: TRBV6-4; d_call: NA; clone_size: NA; j_call: TRBJ1-5; cdr3_nt: TGTGCCAGCATCCGGGTCCCCCAGCATTTT; cdr3_aa: CASIRVPQHF
v_call: TRBV10-2; d_call: TRBD1; clone_size: NA; j_call: TRBJ2-7; cdr3_nt: TGCGCCAGCACTCCGGGACAGCACTACGAGCAGTACTTC; cdr3_aa: CASTPGQHYEQYF
v_call: TRBV30; d_call: NA; clone_size: NA; j_call: TRBJ1-4; cdr3_nt: TGTGCCTGGAGTGGGTTAGGACATAATGAAAAACTGTTTTTT; cdr3_aa: CAWSGLGHNEKLFF
v_call: TRBV5-1; d_call: NA; clone_size: NA; j_call: TRBJ2-4; cdr3_nt: TGCGCCAGCAGCTTCGGGGATTTGGACAAAAACATTCAGTACTTC; cdr3_aa: CASSFGDLDKNIQYF
v_call: TRBV18; d_call: TRBD1; clone_size: NA; j_call: TRBJ1-2; cdr3_nt: TGTGCCAGCTCACCAACAGGGGGCTCTGGCTACACCTTC; cdr3_aa: CASSPTGGSGYTF
v_call: TRBV7-2; d_call: NA; clone_size: NA; j_call: TRBJ2-2; cdr3_nt: TGTGCCAGCAGCTACCAAGGGGGGGCCGGGGAGCTGTTTTTT; cdr3_aa: CASSYQGGAGELFF
v_call: TRBV7-2; d_call: TRBD1; clone_size: NA; j_call: TRBJ1-2; cdr3_nt: TGTGCCAGCAGCCAGAGGACAGGCCAAGGCTACACCTTC; cdr3_aa: CASSQRTGQGYTF
v_call: TRBV4-2; d_call: NA; clone_size: NA; j_call: TRBJ2-3; cdr3_nt: TGTGCCAGCAGCCGAACAGGGCACGGCGGGGGAAGCACAGATACGCAGTATTTT; cdr3_aa: CASSRTGHGGGSTDTQYF
v_call: TRBV27; d_call: TRBD2; clone_size: NA; j_call: TRBJ2-1; cdr3_nt: TGTGCCAGCAGTTCCCGGGGGGGCTATTTTACATACAATGAGCAGTTCTTC; cdr3_aa: CASSSRGGYFTYNEQFF
v_call: TRBV6-1; d_call: NA; clone_size: NA; j_call: TRBJ2-2; cdr3_nt: TGTGCCAGCAGTGAAGTCAGGGGAGACACCGGGGAGCTGTTTTTT; cdr3_aa: CASSEVRGDTGELFF